What follows are 20 T cell receptor beta chains derived from one specimen sequenced in a study of cytomegalovirus exposure and HLA in healthy donors (dated by TCRdb to about 2017). The library came from the immunoSEQ multiplex PCR assay. The multiplex PCR relied on a mix of 60 forward primers for TCR Vbeta segments and 13 reverse primers for TCR Jbeta segments. In TCRdb, the immuneACCESS table is reduced to in-frame sequences with V and J assigned. These tables do not hold every clone; where another copy was compared, an unresolved V gene accounts for under half, and the others remain unexplained. For this sample the table gives approximately 100,000 clones, of which around two thirds were detected only once. The ten largest clones add up to approximately 1.8% of the sample. What was sequenced was PBMCs. Source of these receptors: a male donor in good health and CMV-seronegative.

The chain couples TRBV6-6 to TRBJ2-7, with D maybe TRBD2 (6 bases). From germline, CDR1 is MNHNY and CDR2 SVGAGI (reference sequence). The germline V and J ends were trimmed by 0 bases and 0 bases, with 12 bases remaining between them. The CDR3 consists of 16 residues. The CDR3 DNA is TGTGCCAGCAGTTACTCTGGGGGGATAAGCTCCTACGAGCAGTACTTC. Translating gives CASSYSGGISSYEQYF.

This chain uses TRBV7-6 with TRBJ2-7, with 10 nucleotides matching TRBD1. Germline assignment: CDR1 SGHVS and CDR2 FNYEAQ. The CDR3 sequence is 15 residues long. V lost 5 bases and J lost 0; bases outside the gene matches: 4. CDR3: CASSPGQGNSYEQYF. The DNA for the CDR3 is TGTGCCAGCAGCCCGGGACAGGGGAACTCCTACGAGCAGTACTTC.

The CDR3 protein is CASSPEVRITEAFF. In DNA, the CDR3 is TGTGCCAGCAGCCCTGAGGTCCGGATCACTGAAGCTTTCTTT. This chain uses TRBV7-3 with TRBJ1-1; D is unclear. Germline CDR1 SGHTA, CDR2 FQGTGA. CDR3 length equals 14 residues. V was pared by 5 bases and J by 4 bases, with 14 bases between.

The chain joins TRBV19 to TRBJ1-4; TRBD1 matches 9 bases. Germline V gene lookup returns CDR1 LNHDA and CDR2 SQIVND (reference sequence). This CDR3 comprises 15 residues. Trimming took 7 bases from V and 3 from J; bases not matched to a gene: 6. The CDR3, as DNA: TGTGCCAGTACTAACAGGGGGCGAGCTAATGAAAAACTGTTTTTT. Its translation: CASTNRGRANEKLFF.

The chain joins TRBV5-1 to TRBJ1-2, with D possibly matching TRBD1 (6 bases). V lost 4 bases and J 4 bases, leaving 11 bases between the germline ends. In germline, CDR1 is SGHRS, CDR2 YFSETQ. This CDR3 comprises 13 residues. The CDR3 sequence is CASSPGTSYGYTF. CDR3 DNA sequence: TGCGCCAGCAGCCCCGGGACATCCTATGGCTACACCTTC.

This clone occurred once. The chain links TRBV19 to TRBJ2-7; D perhaps matches TRBD2 (5 bases). This CDR3 spans 14 amino acids. V lost 1 base, J lost 7 bases, and 14 bases lay in between. CDR1 is LNHDA and CDR2 is SQIVND in the germline V gene (reference sequence). CDR3 loop: CASSIVGGSGEQYF. CDR3 DNA: TGTGCCAGTAGTATAGTAGGAGGTTCGGGGGAGCAGTACTTC. The full variable domain, rest sourced from reference TRBV19 and TRBJ2-7, is DGGITQSPKYLFRKEGQNVTLSCEQNLNHDAMYWYRQDPGQGLRLIYYSQIVNDFQKGDIAEGYSVSREKKESFPLTVTSAQKNPTAFYLCASSIVGGSGEQYFGPGTRLTVT.

The chain carries TRBV14 and TRBJ2-5; D is possibly TRBD1 (5 bases). The CDR3 is 14 residues long. Germline assignment: CDR1 SGHDN and CDR2 FVKESK. Trimming stripped 1 base from V and 2 bases from J, with 8 bases between. CDR3 amino acids: CASSQGQIQETQYF. Here the CDR3 DNA reads TGTGCCAGCAGCCAAGGACAGATTCAAGAGACCCAGTACTTC.

The J gene is TRBJ2-7, the V gene TRBV21-1; the table gives TRBD2 as D, unverified against the DNA. TRBV21-1 is reported as a pseudogene. The CDR3 has 13 amino acids. The CDR3 DNA follows: TGTGCCAGCCGAATGGAGGGGTCCTACGAGCAGTACTTC. Protein product: CASRMEGSYEQYF.

The chain carries TRBV29-1 and TRBJ2-3; possibly TRBD2 for D (5 bases). V lost 7 bases and J lost 2, with 16 bases in between. This CDR3 is built from 14 residues. Germline-derived CDR1 and CDR2 are SQVTM and ANQGSEA. The CDR3 nucleotides read TGCAGCGCCTCACTAGAACAGAACACAGATACGCAGTATTTT. Its translation is CSASLEQNTDTQYF.

V is TRBV7-2 and J is TRBJ2-1; D may be TRBD1 (5 bases). Germline loops: CDR1 SGHTA, CDR2 FQGNSA. V was cut by 6 bases and J by 0 bases, with 9 bases left in between. This CDR3 is built from 14 residues. CDR3 in DNA: TGTGCCAGCAGGATGCAGGGCTCCTACAATGAGCAGTTCTTC. As protein: CASRMQGSYNEQFF.

The chain has TRBV6-5 and TRBJ2-1; 8 bases are shared with TRBD2. The CDR3 loop spans 14 amino acids. Per germline, CDR1 MNHEY and CDR2 SVGAGI. V lost 6 bases to trimming and J lost 3 bases; unmatched junction nucleotides: 4. The DNA of the CDR3 is TGTGCCAGCAGAACTAGCGGAAACTACAATGAGCAGTTCTTC. Encoded protein: CASRTSGNYNEQFF.

This chain joins TRBV19 and TRBJ2-7, with 11 nucleotides matching TRBD2. Germline CDR1 reads LNHDA; CDR2 reads SQIVND (reference sequence). The length of the CDR3 is 15 residues. Losses at the gene ends were 6 bases for V and 0 bases for J; bases not matched to a gene: 4. The CDR3 loop reads CASSLTSGASYEQYF. In nucleotides, the CDR3 is TGTGCCAGTAGCTTGACTAGCGGGGCCTCCTACGAGCAGTACTTC.

The chain links TRBV10-3 to TRBJ2-7; D remains ambiguous. Germline V gives CDR1 ENHRY, CDR2 SYGVKD. V lost 5 bases and J 0 bases, leaving 8 bases between the germline ends. The CDR3 loop spans 13 amino acids. The CDR3 DNA is TGTGCCATCAGTCAGACATTCTCCTACGAGCAGTACTTC. The encoded protein is CAISQTFSYEQYF.

This clone was seen a few times. This chain links TRBV6-1 with TRBJ1-1; D unresolved. This CDR3 is built from 10 residues. The germline CDR1 and CDR2 sequences are MNHNS and SASEGT. V dropped 6 bases and J dropped 4 bases, with 3 bases sitting between them. As DNA, the CDR3 is TGTGCCAGCAGGGCCACTGAAGCTTTCTTT. Its protein is CASRATEAFF.

This clone has a handful of counts. The rearrangement uses TRBV30 and TRBJ2-3; TRBD2 agrees at 8 bases. CDR3 size: 12 residues. Germline assignment: CDR1 GTSNPN and CDR2 SVGIG (reference sequence). The V gene end was trimmed by 4 bases and the J gene end by 3 bases; junction bases not matched to a gene: 0. For the CDR3, the DNA is TGTGCCTGGACTAGCGGGACAGATACGCAGTATTTT. Protein: CAWTSGTDTQYF. Full variable domain (rest looked up from reference TRBV30 and TRBJ2-3): SQTIHQWPATLVQPVGSPLSLECTVEGTSNPNLYWYRQAAGRGLQLLFYSVGIGQISSEVPQNLSASRPQDRQFILSSKKLLLSDSGFYLCAWTSGTDTQYFGPGTRLTVL.

J is TRBJ2-5 and V is TRBV19, with 10 bases that match TRBD1. V lost 6 bases, J lost 2 bases, and 6 bases stayed unmatched. Germline CDR1 reads LNHDA; CDR2 reads SQIVND (reference sequence). The CDR3 runs to 15 residues. CDR3 sequence reads: CASRQGTGVQETQYF. CDR3 coding DNA: TGTGCCAGTAGACAAGGGACAGGGGTGCAAGAGACCCAGTACTTC.

The chain uses TRBV9 and TRBJ2-3; D gene uncertain. V lost 0 bases and J lost 0, with 11 bases in between. This CDR3 is 16 amino acids long. The germline gives CDR1 SGDLS, CDR2 YYNGEE. The CDR3 bases are TGTGCCAGCAGCGTAGGACCACAGATAAGCACAGATACGCAGTATTTT. Encoded protein: CASSVGPQISTDTQYF.

V gene TRBV28 combines with J gene TRBJ1-1; D perhaps matches TRBD1 (6 bases). The length of the CDR3 is 13 residues. Germline V gives CDR1 MDHEN, CDR2 SYDVKM. V was shortened by 5 bases and J by 7 bases, with 14 bases between the two germline ends. The CDR3 reads CASSIGWGLEAFF. In nucleotides, the CDR3 is TGTGCCAGCAGTATCGGATGGGGGCTTGAAGCTTTCTTT.

The chain is built from TRBV4-1 and TRBJ2-7; possibly TRBD2 for D (6 bases). CDR1 is MGHRA and CDR2 is YSYEKL in the germline V gene. Trimming stripped 0 bases from V and 6 bases from J, with 15 bases between. The CDR3 spans 15 residues. The CDR3 region is CASSQDRIPGVEQYF. The CDR3 DNA sequence: TGCGCCAGCAGCCAAGATAGAATACCGGGGGTCGAGCAGTACTTC.

The chain uses TRBV19 and TRBJ2-1, with TRBD1 as a possible D gene (6 bases). Germline V gene sequence: CDR1 LNHDA, CDR2 SQIVND (reference sequence). Trimming shortened V by 0 bases and J by 10 bases, and 16 bases separated the two germline ends. This CDR3 region has 15 residues. The CDR3 protein is CASSIDGSGGLEQFF. The CDR3 DNA is TGTGCCAGTAGTATAGATGGTAGTGGGGGCTTGGAGCAGTTCTTC. Together with reference TRBV19 and TRBJ2-1, the CDR3 gives the full variable domain: DGGITQSPKYLFRKEGQNVTLSCEQNLNHDAMYWYRQDPGQGLRLIYYSQIVNDFQKGDIAEGYSVSREKKESFPLTVTSAQKNPTAFYLCASSIDGSGGLEQFFGPGTRLTVL.